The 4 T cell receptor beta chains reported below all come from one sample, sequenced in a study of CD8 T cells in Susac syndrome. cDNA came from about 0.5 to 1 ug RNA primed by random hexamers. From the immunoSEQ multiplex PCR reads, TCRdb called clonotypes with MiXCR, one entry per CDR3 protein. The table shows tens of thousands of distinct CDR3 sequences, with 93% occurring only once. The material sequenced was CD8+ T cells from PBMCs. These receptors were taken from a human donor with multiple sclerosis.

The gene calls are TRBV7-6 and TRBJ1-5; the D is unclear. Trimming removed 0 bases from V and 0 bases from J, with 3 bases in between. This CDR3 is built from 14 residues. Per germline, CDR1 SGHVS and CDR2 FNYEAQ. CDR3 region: CASSLAGSNQPQHF. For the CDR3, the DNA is TGTGCCAGCAGCTTAGCTGGTAGCAATCAGCCCCAGCATTTT.

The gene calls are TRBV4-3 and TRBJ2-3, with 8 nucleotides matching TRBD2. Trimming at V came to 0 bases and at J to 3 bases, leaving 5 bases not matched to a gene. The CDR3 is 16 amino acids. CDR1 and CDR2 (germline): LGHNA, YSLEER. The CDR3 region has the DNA TGCGCCAGCAGCCAAGAAGTAGCGGGGCGAACAGATACGCAGTATTTT. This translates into CASSQEVAGRTDTQYF.

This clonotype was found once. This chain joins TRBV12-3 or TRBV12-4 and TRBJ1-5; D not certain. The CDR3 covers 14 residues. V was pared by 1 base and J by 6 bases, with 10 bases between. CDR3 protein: CASSLDGSAQPQHF. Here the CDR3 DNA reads TGTGCCAGCAGTTTAGACGGGAGTGCTCAGCCCCAGCATTTT.

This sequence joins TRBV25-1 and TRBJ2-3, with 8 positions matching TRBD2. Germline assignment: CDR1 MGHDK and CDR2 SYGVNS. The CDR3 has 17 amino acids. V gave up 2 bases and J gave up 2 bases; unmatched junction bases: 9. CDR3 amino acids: CASSELRRGVDTDTQYF. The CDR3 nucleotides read TGTGCCAGCAGTGAACTCCGGCGGGGGGTAGACACAGATACGCAGTATTTT.